A selection of T cell receptor beta chains follows, all from one sample in a study of blood T cell repertoires in COVID-19. Using immunoSEQ multiplex PCR, the repertoire was profiled, and TCRdb retains in-frame clones only, with some absent. The sample lists around 230,000 clones, 75% to 85% occurring once. Source material: peripheral blood. Receptors originate from a man aged 50 or older with COVID-19, enrolled during active disease. The CDR3 runs from the conserved cysteine through the conserved F or W. The D gene is left open where the match is weak. Only part of the rows carry a size: once, few, many, or a class if the clone is expanded.

CDR3,DNA,D,V,J,size
CATSRGGAMNTEAFF,TGTGCCACCAGCAGAGGTGGGGCGATGAACACTGAAGCTTTCTTT,.,TRBV15,TRBJ1-1,.
CAWSVRGSRTDTQYF,TGTGCCTGGAGTGTTCGGGGGAGTCGCACAGATACGCAGTATTTT,.,TRBV30,TRBJ2-3,.
CASNQYWGSGEKLFF,TGTGCCAGCAACCAGTACTGGGGATCGGGAGAAAAACTGTTTTTT,.,TRBV7-8,TRBJ1-4,.
CASRESGRIPLHF,TGTGCCAGTAGAGAATCAGGCAGGATACCCCTCCACTTT,.,TRBV3-1/TRBV3-2,TRBJ1-6,.
CATSETSGDLTQYF,TGTGCCACCAGTGAGACTAGCGGGGATCTGACCCAGTACTTC,TRBD2,TRBV24-1,TRBJ2-5,once
CASSLVAGPYEQYF,TGTGCCAGCAGCTTAGTAGCGGGCCCCTACGAGCAGTACTTC,TRBD2,TRBV7-3,TRBJ2-7,.
CASSTSRGQGSYGYTF,TGTGCCAGTAGTACGTCCCGGGGACAGGGGAGTTATGGCTACACCTTC,TRBD1,TRBV19,TRBJ1-2,few
CASSIFGAGVETQYF,TGTGCCAGCAGCATATTTGGCGCGGGGGTAGAGACCCAGTACTTC,TRBD2,TRBV7-9,TRBJ2-5,.
CASSLTSGGVAEQFF,TGTGCCAGCAGCCTAACTAGCGGGGGGGTTGCTGAGCAGTTCTTC,TRBD2,TRBV3-1/TRBV3-2,TRBJ2-1,.
CASSERTGHNYGYTF,TGTGCCAGCAGTGAAAGGACAGGGCATAACTATGGCTACACCTTC,TRBD1,TRBV25-1,TRBJ1-2,few
CASSLVKGQISGNTIYF,TGTGCCAGCAGCTTAGTTAAGGGACAAATATCTGGAAACACCATATATTTT,.,TRBV7-9,TRBJ1-3,few
CASSEVPGQVYGYTF,TGTGCCAGCAGTGAAGTCCCGGGACAGGTCTATGGCTACACCTTC,TRBD1,TRBV6-1,TRBJ1-2,.
CASSRGGDNTGELFF,TGTGCCAGCAGCCGGGGGGGCGATAACACCGGGGAGCTGTTTTTT,TRBD2,TRBV7-6,TRBJ2-2,.
CASSSIKGAGGQETQYF,TGTGCCAGCTCATCGATTAAGGGAGCGGGGGGCCAAGAGACCCAGTACTTC,TRBD2,TRBV18,TRBJ2-5,once
CASSTPQGRYGYTF,TGTGCCAGCAGTACCCCACAGGGGCGGTATGGCTACACCTTC,TRBD1,TRBV6-5,TRBJ1-2,.
CASNQAGGINEKLFF,TGTGCCAGCAACCAAGCAGGAGGGATTAATGAAAAACTGTTTTTT,.,TRBV28,TRBJ1-4,.
CASSQEGTGNTGELFF,TGTGCCAGCAGCCAAGAGGGGACAGGGAATACCGGGGAGCTGTTTTTT,TRBD1,TRBV4-2,TRBJ2-2,few
CASSQPGLAGPTDTQYF,TGTGCCAGCAGCCAACCCGGACTAGCGGGGCCCACAGATACGCAGTATTTT,TRBD2,TRBV14,TRBJ2-3,.
CASSFSPATVITGELFF,TGTGCCAGCAGCTTTTCTCCGGCGACAGTCATCACCGGGGAGCTGTTTTTT,.,TRBV7-9,TRBJ2-2,.
CASSPGGQDEAFF,TGTGCCAGCTCACCGGGGGGGCAGGATGAAGCTTTCTTT,.,TRBV18,TRBJ1-1,.
CASSLVGQLQETQYF,TGTGCCAGCAGCTTAGTGGGACAACTTCAAGAGACCCAGTACTTC,.,TRBV7-2,TRBJ2-5,.
CASSYQGGGYEQYF,TGTGCCAGCAGTTATCAGGGGGGCGGGTACGAGCAGTACTTC,.,TRBV3-1/TRBV3-2,TRBJ2-7,.
CASSLVSSGGQGQFF,TGTGCCAGCAGCTTGGTTTCTAGCGGGGGCCAGGGGCAGTTCTTC,TRBD2,TRBV5-4,TRBJ2-1,.
CASSQDSNSPLHF,TGTGCCAGCAGCCAAGACTCTAATTCACCCCTCCACTTT,.,TRBV3-1/TRBV3-2,TRBJ1-6,.
CASSQDPNPRNTEAFF,TGCGCCAGCAGCCAAGATCCAAATCCGAGGAACACTGAAGCTTTCTTT,.,TRBV4-1,TRBJ1-1,.
CASSSLPRVSYGYTF,TGTGCCAGCAGCTCCCTCCCCAGGGTATCCTATGGCTACACCTTC,.,TRBV13,TRBJ1-2,.
CASSPTGRQGGYTF,TGCGCCAGCAGCCCGACAGGCCGTCAAGGAGGCTACACCTTC,.,TRBV5-1,TRBJ1-2,.
CASSAGPVEREKLFF,TGTGCCAGTAGTGCAGGGCCTGTGGAACGTGAAAAACTGTTTTTT,.,TRBV19,TRBJ1-4,.
CASSMSSGGSYNEQFF,TGTGCCAGTAGTATGTCTAGCGGGGGCTCCTACAATGAGCAGTTCTTC,TRBD2,TRBV19,TRBJ2-1,.
CASSSRYRGGEQYF,TGTGCCAGCAGTTCCAGATACAGGGGAGGTGAGCAGTACTTC,.,TRBV2,TRBJ2-7,.
CASSLSGAGLAYEQYF,TGTGCCAGCAGTTTATCGGGGGCAGGTTTAGCCTACGAGCAGTACTTC,.,TRBV27,TRBJ2-7,.
CASSPSDRSGELFF,TGTGCCAGCTCACCGAGTGACAGGTCCGGGGAGCTGTTTTTT,.,TRBV18,TRBJ2-2,.
CASSVDRVNEQFF,TGTGCCAGCAGCGTAGACAGGGTTAATGAGCAGTTCTTC,.,TRBV9,TRBJ2-1,.
CASSKGAGIYEQYF,TGCGCCAGCAGTAAGGGGGCAGGGATCTACGAGCAGTACTTC,TRBD1,TRBV10-2,TRBJ2-7,.
CSAGDNPPEAFF,TGCAGCGCCGGGGACAATCCCCCTGAAGCTTTCTTT,.,TRBV29-1,TRBJ1-1,.
CASSHPGTGGYEQYF,TGCGCCAGCAGCCATCCTGGGACAGGGGGCTACGAGCAGTACTTC,TRBD1,TRBV4-1,TRBJ2-7,.
CATSDPTGGTVNEQFF,TGTGCCACCAGTGATCCAACAGGGGGAACGGTGAATGAGCAGTTCTTC,TRBD1,TRBV24-1,TRBJ2-1,.
CASSLGLGQQQETQYF,TGTGCCAGCAGCTTAGGGCTGGGGCAGCAGCAAGAGACCCAGTACTTC,.,TRBV5-5,TRBJ2-5,.
CASRKDRGTDTQYF,TGTGCCAGCAGGAAAGACAGGGGAACAGATACGCAGTATTTT,TRBD1,TRBV6-5,TRBJ2-3,.
CASSLDTGGAKTGELFF,TGTGCCAGCAGCTTAGACACGGGGGGCGCAAAAACCGGGGAGCTGTTTTTT,.,TRBV7-8,TRBJ2-2,.
CASSLRTSGGAGTDTQYF,TGTGCCAGCAGCCTAAGGACTAGCGGGGGGGCAGGCACAGATACGCAGTATTTT,TRBD2,TRBV11-2,TRBJ2-3,.
CSVGGQNQPQHF,TGCAGCGTTGGAGGGCAGAATCAGCCCCAGCATTTT,.,TRBV29-1,TRBJ1-5,once
CASSAQEFSGNTIYF,TGCGCCAGCAGCGCACAGGAATTCTCTGGAAACACCATATATTTT,.,TRBV5-1,TRBJ1-3,.
CASSKQGQVNTEAFF,TGCGCCAGCAGCAAACAGGGACAGGTTAACACTGAAGCTTTCTTT,TRBD1,TRBV5-1,TRBJ1-1,.
CASTDKGVVSVYTF,TGTGCCAGCACCGATAAGGGGGTTGTGTCGGTCTACACCTTC,.,TRBV7-9,TRBJ1-2,.
CAISATNYGYTF,TGTGCCATCAGTGCAACTAACTATGGCTACACCTTC,.,TRBV10-3,TRBJ1-2,few
CASSFPGQRVNEQFF,TGTGCCAGCAGTTTTCCCGGGCAGAGGGTCAATGAGCAGTTCTTC,.,TRBV28,TRBJ2-1,.
CASSWGGFNEKLFF,TGTGCCAGCAGCTGGGGGGGATTTAATGAAAAACTGTTTTTT,.,TRBV7-2,TRBJ1-4,.
CASSGQGYNSPLHF,TGTGCCAGCAGCGGACAGGGCTATAATTCACCCCTCCACTTT,TRBD1,TRBV2,TRBJ1-6,.
CASSSTGISNQPQHF,TGTGCCAGCAGTTCCACAGGGATTAGCAATCAGCCCCAGCATTTT,.,TRBV7-2,TRBJ1-5,once
CASSVGTAYNEQFF,TGTGCCAGCAGCGTCGGGACAGCCTACAATGAGCAGTTCTTC,TRBD1,TRBV7-8,TRBJ2-1,few
CASSSWTGNERNEQFF,TGTGCCAGCAGCTCCTGGACAGGGAATGAGAGGAATGAGCAGTTCTTC,TRBD1,TRBV11-2,TRBJ2-1,.
CASSLAQGVGEQYF,TGTGCCAGCAGCTTAGCGCAGGGGGTTGGCGAGCAGTACTTC,TRBD1,TRBV7-2,TRBJ2-7,.
CSVGWRSETQYF,TGCAGCGTCGGGTGGCGGAGTGAGACCCAGTACTTC,.,TRBV29-1,TRBJ2-5,.